These 32 T cell receptor beta chains share one sample of origin, sequenced in a study of cytomegalovirus exposure and HLA in healthy donors. The PCR made use of 60 Vbeta and 13 Jbeta primers. Libraries were prepared by immunoSEQ multiplex PCR; TCRdb keeps only in-frame clonotypes and omits some of them. The repertoire holds 100,000 to 150,000 clones, with around 73% as singletons. Source material: PBMCs. Receptors were obtained from a man aged 55 to 70 in good health and CMV-seropositive.

This clone was detected only a few times. The gene calls are TRBV5-1 and TRBJ2-4; 11 bases fit TRBD2. Germline CDR1 and CDR2: SGHRS and YFSETQ. The junction had 5 bases not matched to a gene; V was cut back by 3 bases and J by 3 bases. This CDR3 has 16 residues. Here the CDR3 reads CASSSLAGGGKNIQYF. The CDR3 bases are TGCGCCAGCAGCTCCCTAGCGGGGGGAGGCAAAAACATTCAGTACTTC.

V gene TRBV7-9 combines with J gene TRBJ2-5; D unclear. Looked up from germline, CDR1 is SEHNR and CDR2 is FQNEAQ (reference sequence). CDR3 length equals 11 residues. Trimming pared 4 bases from V and 2 bases from J, leaving 2 bases between. The CDR3 DNA reads TGTGCCAGCAGCTCACAAGAGACCCAGTACTTC. Protein: CASSSQETQYF.

The chain employs TRBV5-1 and TRBJ2-7; D gene ambiguous. The ends were cut back, 3 bases at V and 0 bases at J, with 7 bases in the middle. Germline V lookup: CDR1 SGHRS, CDR2 YFSETQ. The CDR3 has 13 amino acids. The CDR3 DNA reads TGCGCCAGCAGCTCCACAAGCTCCTACGAGCAGTACTTC. Encoded protein: CASSSTSSYEQYF.

The chain carries TRBV6-1 and TRBJ1-2; TRBD1 matches at 10 bases. The CDR3 contains 16 residues. CDR1 and CDR2 (germline): MNHNS, SASEGT. The trim removed 3 bases at V and 4 bases at J, leaving 8 bases unmatched. CDR3 residues: CASSERQGARGYGYTF. Written as DNA, the CDR3 is TGTGCCAGCAGTGAGAGACAGGGGGCGCGCGGCTATGGCTACACCTTC.

Only a few counts were recorded for this clone. This chain links TRBV19 with TRBJ1-5; D is possibly TRBD1 (5 bases). Trimming stripped 6 bases from V and 0 bases from J, with 21 bases between. Germline-derived CDR1 and CDR2 are LNHDA and SQIVND (reference sequence). The CDR3 has 18 residues. In nucleotides, the CDR3 is TGTGCCAGTAGCACCTCGGGGGGGGACTTTTATAGCAATCAGCCCCAGCATTTT. Translation: CASSTSGGDFYSNQPQHF.

This clone was detected only a few times. The V call is TRBV28, the J call TRBJ2-5, with 11 bases aligning to TRBD2. Germline V gene data show CDR1 as MDHEN and CDR2 as SYDVKM. Trimming cost V 5 bases and J 0 bases; bases outside gene matches: 8. This CDR3 is built from 17 residues. The CDR3 loop is CASSHGLAGFYQETQYF. DNA for the CDR3: TGTGCCAGCAGTCACGGACTAGCGGGCTTCTACCAAGAGACCCAGTACTTC.

This clone was counted between two and nine times. This chain joins TRBV29-1 and TRBJ2-7; the D is unclear. The CDR3 contains 11 residues. The V and J ends lost 4 bases and 4 bases respectively, with 8 bases between them. Germline V gives CDR1 SQVTM, CDR2 ANQGSEA. CDR3 in amino acids: CSVGADYEQYF. The CDR3 nucleotides are TGCAGCGTTGGGGCCGATTACGAGCAGTACTTC.

The genes are TRBV5-6 and TRBJ2-2, with D unclear. The V gene lost 2 bases and the J gene lost 5 bases, with 19 bases spanning the gap. CDR3 length equals 17 residues. Germline values: CDR1 SGHDT, CDR2 YYEEEE. CDR3 coding DNA: TGTGCCAGCAGCTTAGCGCTTCGAGTCGGGTGGACCGGGGAGCTGTTTTTT. Protein product: CASSLALRVGWTGELFF.

This clone was seen a single time. One junction end does not reproduce the germline sequence, and a read error may be involved. The V and J genes are TRBV2 and TRBJ1-1; 7 bases agree with TRBD1. The CDR3 length is 13 residues. Germline V gene lookup returns CDR1 SNHLY and CDR2 FYNNEI. Here the CDR3 DNA reads TGTGCCAGCAGGCTCATCCGGGACAGCGGGGGGGTCTTT. Translation: CASRLIRDSGGVF.

CDR3 protein: CASSHGLAGGLDTQYF. The CDR3 coding sequence is TGTGCCAGCAGTCACGGACTAGCGGGGGGGCTGGATACGCAGTATTTT. The chain has TRBV28 and TRBJ2-3; TRBD2 agrees at 15 bases. Germline loops: CDR1 MDHEN, CDR2 SYDVKM. V trimming: 5 bases; J trimming: 6 bases; junction bases outside the gene matches: 6. The CDR3 contains 16 residues.

Here the CDR3 DNA reads TGTGCCAGCAGCAGGATAGCGGGACGCACAGATACGCAGTATTTT. It translates to CASSRIAGRTDTQYF. The genes are TRBV7-2 and TRBJ2-3, with 8 bases aligning to TRBD2. With V trimmed by 5 bases and J by 1 base, 5 bases remained unmatched. Looked up from germline, CDR1 is SGHTA and CDR2 is FQGNSA. CDR3 length equals 15 residues.

This clone appeared a few times. The chain links TRBV28 to TRBJ2-7, with no clear D. V was cut by 7 bases and J by 5 bases, with 15 bases left in between. The CDR3 is 13 residues long. Germline lookup yields CDR1 MDHEN and CDR2 SYDVKM. The CDR3 is CASNLTPFDEQYF. CDR3 nucleotide sequence: TGTGCCAGCAATCTGACTCCTTTTGACGAGCAGTACTTC.

The V call is TRBV19, the J call TRBJ1-2; possible D gene TRBD1, 6 bases. The CDR3 runs 14 residues. Trimming left V 2 bases short and J 4 bases short, with 11 bases between. CDR1 is LNHDA, CDR2 SQIVND, per germline (reference sequence). CDR3 protein: CASSIRGTAYGYTF. The CDR3 nucleotides read TGTGCCAGTAGTATAAGGGGGACGGCCTATGGCTACACCTTC.

The chain uses TRBV7-9 and TRBJ2-7; tentatively, D is TRBD2 (6 bases). This CDR3 region has 13 residues. Trimming took off 3 bases at V and 7 bases at J, with 13 bases between the two ends. Per germline, CDR1 SEHNR and CDR2 FQNEAQ (reference sequence). CDR3 bases: TGTGCCAGCAGCTTGGGGCGGGGAGAGGAGCAGTACTTC. Encoded protein: CASSLGRGEEQYF. Full variable domain (remainder filled in from reference TRBV7-9 and TRBJ2-7): DTGVSQNPRHKITKRGQNVTFRCDPISEHNRLYWYRQTLGQGPEFLTYFQNEAQLEKSRLLSDRFSAERPKGSFSTLEIQRTEQGDSAMYLCASSLGRGEEQYFGPGTRLTVT.

The chain has TRBV5-4 and TRBJ2-5; TRBD2 matches 7 bases. Unmatched junction bases numbered 11, after V lost 4 bases and J lost 5 bases. This CDR3 is 15 amino acids long. Germline values: CDR1 SGHNT, CDR2 YYREEE (reference sequence). CDR3 loop: CASSGGTGGGETQYF. CDR3 in DNA: TGTGCCAGCAGCGGAGGGACGGGGGGAGGGGAGACCCAGTACTTC.

The chain has TRBV11-2 and TRBJ2-7; D remains ambiguous. Trimming stripped 2 bases from V and 3 bases from J, with 14 bases between. Per the germline V gene, CDR1 is SGHAT and CDR2 is FQNNGV. The CDR3 has 15 residues. This CDR3 reads CASSLSAQADYEQYF. CDR3 coding DNA: TGTGCCAGCAGCTTAAGCGCGCAAGCAGACTACGAGCAGTACTTC.

The chain employs TRBV5-1 and TRBJ2-3, with a weak D call TRBD2 (6 bases). The germline V gene has CDR1 SGHRS and CDR2 YFSETQ. The CDR3 runs 15 residues. Trimming left V 0 bases short and J 2 bases short, with 10 bases between. CDR3 coding DNA: TGCGCCAGCAGCTTGGCGGGGGTCAACACAGATACGCAGTATTTT. Translation gives CASSLAGVNTDTQYF.

V usage is TRBV7-2 and J usage is TRBJ2-3; D might be TRBD2 (5 bases). There are 13 residues in the CDR3. Germline V gives CDR1 SGHTA, CDR2 FQGNSA. V lost 3 bases and J lost 6, with 10 bases in between. CDR3 protein: CASSFGPGDTQYF. The DNA of the CDR3 is TGTGCCAGCAGCTTTGGGCCGGGGGATACGCAGTATTTT.

The CDR3 region has the DNA TGTGCCAGCAGCTTAGGAGGGGGCGGAGGTTATAATTCACCCCTCCACTTT. Protein sequence: CASSLGGGGGYNSPLHF. J is TRBJ1-6 and V is TRBV7-2; 7 nucleotides line up with TRBD1. Trimming cost V 1 base and J 4 bases; bases outside gene matches: 7. The CDR3 is made up of 17 amino acids. CDR1 and CDR2 from the germline V gene are SGHTA and FQGNSA.

This clone was observed a handful of times. The V call is TRBV29-1, the J call TRBJ2-2; weak D call: TRBD1 (5 bases). Trimming pared 4 bases from V and 7 bases from J, leaving 13 bases between. The CDR3 loop spans 13 amino acids. Germline V gene data show CDR1 as SQVTM and CDR2 as ANQGSEA. The CDR3 reads CSVVGGANGELFF. CDR3 nucleotides: TGCAGCGTTGTTGGTGGGGCAAACGGGGAGCTGTTTTTT.

The chain employs TRBV11-2 and TRBJ1-5, with D possibly matching TRBD1 (5 bases). The length of the CDR3 is 16 residues. Germline V gene data show CDR1 as SGHAT and CDR2 as FQNNGV. Between the trimmed V and J ends, which lost 5 bases and 3 bases, there was a span of 17 bases. The CDR3 loop reads CASSPLTWGLNQPQHF. CDR3 nucleotides: TGTGCCAGCAGCCCCTTGACTTGGGGACTCAATCAGCCCCAGCATTTT. The full variable domain, its missing parts supplied by reference TRBV11-2 and TRBJ1-5, is EAGVAQSPRYKIIEKRQSVAFWCNPISGHATLYWYQQILGQGPKLLIQFQNNGVVDDSQLPKDRFSAERLKGVDSTLKIQPAKLEDSAVYLCASSPLTWGLNQPQHFGDGTRLSIL.

This clone appeared a single time. The chain has TRBV18 and TRBJ2-3, with TRBD2 matching 10 bases. Trimming cost V 3 bases and J 3 bases; bases outside gene matches: 3. CDR3 size: 15 residues. Germline V gene sequence: CDR1 KGHSH, CDR2 LQKENI. CDR3 nucleotide sequence: TGTGCCAGCTCACCGCCGGGACTAGCGACAGATACGCAGTATTTT. It is translated as CASSPPGLATDTQYF.

This clone was counted only a few times. The rearrangement uses TRBV7-2 and TRBJ2-3, with D hard to call. The CDR3 has 13 amino acids. Trimming cost V 5 bases and J 5 bases, with 11 bases left between them. Germline lookup yields CDR1 SGHTA and CDR2 FQGNSA. In DNA form, the CDR3 reads TGTGCCAGCAGCCGACTGGTGGGAGATACGCAGTATTTT. Translating it yields CASSRLVGDTQYF.

This clone has just a few counts. CDR3 in DNA: TGTGCCAGCAGCCCCGGACAGGGAGATGGCTACACCTTC. Translated: CASSPGQGDGYTF. This chain links TRBV6-5 with TRBJ1-2; TRBD1 matches at 8 bases. After removal of 6 bases from V and 6 bases from J, the junction contained 6 bases not matched to a gene. Germline V gene sequence: CDR1 MNHEY, CDR2 SVGAGI. This CDR3 has 13 amino acids.

This clone has just a few counts. The chain couples TRBV6-5 to TRBJ2-7; TRBD1 might be the D (5 bases). Germline-derived CDR1 and CDR2 are MNHEY and SVGAGI. CDR3 length: 13 amino acids. With 2 bases removed from V and 10 bases from J, the gap between germline ends came to 15 bases. The CDR3 DNA is TGTGCCAGCAGTTACCGCAATCCAGGGTTCCAGTACTTC. Amino acids: CASSYRNPGFQYF.

The chain carries TRBV9 and TRBJ1-6; D gene uncertain. Germline lookup yields CDR1 SGDLS and CDR2 YYNGEE. With 5 bases removed from V and 0 bases from J, the gap between germline ends came to 9 bases. CDR3 length: 15 residues. The CDR3 coding sequence is TGTGCCAGCAGTCCTAGAACCTCCTATAATTCACCCCTCCACTTT. The encoded protein is CASSPRTSYNSPLHF.

This chain links TRBV27 with TRBJ2-6, with 8 bases lining up with TRBD1. The CDR3 spans 16 residues. Germline CDR1 reads MNHEY; CDR2 reads SMNVEV (reference sequence). V lost 5 bases to trimming and J lost 2 bases; unmatched junction nucleotides: 5. CDR3 nucleotides: TGTGCCAGCAGTCCGGACAGGGTAGCTGGGGCCAACGTCCTGACTTTC. Its translation is CASSPDRVAGANVLTF.

CDR3 DNA sequence: TGTGCCAGCAGCCTCCTAAGGGGGACAACCTGGGAGACCCAGTACTTC. Translating gives CASSLLRGTTWETQYF. The chain is built from TRBV7-6 and TRBJ2-5; possibly TRBD1 for D (6 bases). From germline, CDR1 is SGHVS and CDR2 FNYEAQ. The CDR3 spans 16 residues. Trimming stripped 5 bases from V and 5 bases from J, with 21 bases between.

This rearrangement joins TRBV5-1 to TRBJ1-1; D not resolved. This CDR3 has 14 residues. The V end lost 1 base, the J end lost 0 bases, and 7 bases lay between the germline ends. CDR1 SGHRS and CDR2 YFSETQ come from the germline V gene. The CDR3 bases are TGCGCCAGCAGCTTGTTACAGATGAACACTGAAGCTTTCTTT. It is translated as CASSLLQMNTEAFF.

The chain has TRBV7-2 and TRBJ2-3; 8 bases match TRBD2. V lost 5 bases and J lost 5; bases outside the gene matches: 12. The CDR3 is 16 amino acids. CDR1 SGHTA and CDR2 FQGNSA come from the germline V gene. CDR3 DNA sequence: TGTGCCAGCAGCCGCAGAGCGGGGGCAGGGGAAGATACGCAGTATTTT. Protein sequence: CASSRRAGAGEDTQYF.

The rearrangement uses TRBV4-2 and TRBJ1-6; TRBD1 might be the D (6 bases). Germline V gene sequence: CDR1 LGHNA, CDR2 YNFKEQ. The CDR3 spans 14 residues. Trimming removed 3 bases at V and 10 bases at J, with 13 bases between. The CDR3 bases are TGTGCCAGCAGCCAGGACAGCGGGGAGTCACCCCTCCACTTT. Its protein is CASSQDSGESPLHF.

This clone has more than one count but fewer than ten. The genes are TRBV5-6 and TRBJ2-5; 14 positions match TRBD2. This CDR3 has 16 amino acids. Germline CDR1 SGHDT, CDR2 YYEEEE. Losses at the gene ends were 4 bases for V and 3 bases for J; bases not matched to a gene: 5. CDR3 nucleotide sequence: TGTGCCAGCAGCCGTCCGACTAGCGGGGGGGAAGAGACCCAGTACTTC. It codes for CASSRPTSGGEETQYF.